Each of the 23 T cell receptor beta chains below was sequenced from the same sample in a study of regulatory T cells in long-lasting Graves disease. iRepertoire HTBI primers and Arm-PCR of CDR3 regions built TCR beta libraries. One entry per CDR3 protein results from TCRdb running MiXCR on the multiplex PCR reads. The sample lists 250,000 or so distinct CDR3 sequences; 20% to 25% were seen once. Time point meaning: newly diagnosed GD, antithyroid drugs for less than 3 months. Preparation of the TCR library used RNA extracted from PBMCs. The sample was peripheral blood mononuclear cells (PBMCs), taken at new diagnosis, from a patient treated with antithyroid drugs. The source is a female donor with Graves disease.

The sample holds one count of this clonotype. A much larger clone lies a single base off, so this may be a read error. The CDR3 DNA sequence: TGTGCCAGCGGCTTAGATGGGGCTGGTGAAAAACTGTTTTTT. Protein: CASGLDGAGEKLFF. V and J are TRBV7-9 and TRBJ1-4; a possible D gene is TRBD1 (5 bases). The CDR3 is 14 amino acids. Germline assignment: CDR1 SEHNR and CDR2 FQNEAQ (reference sequence).

The chain is built from TRBV14 and TRBJ2-3; 9 bases are shared with TRBD1. Germline lookup yields CDR1 SGHDN and CDR2 FVKESK. CDR3 length: 18 residues. V lost 0 bases to trimming and J lost 3 bases; unmatched junction nucleotides: 10. The CDR3 nucleotides are TGTGCCAGCAGCCAAGATCTCTTGGGACAGGGTTCGACAGATACGCAGTATTTT. It encodes CASSQDLLGQGSTDTQYF.

This clonotype was seen repeatedly, ten times or more. The gene calls are TRBV20-1 and TRBJ2-2, with a weak D call TRBD2 (5 bases). CDR1 DFQATT and CDR2 SNEGSKA come from the germline V gene (reference sequence). This CDR3 contains 15 residues. V shed 0 bases and J shed 13 bases, with 21 bases lying between them. Here the CDR3 DNA reads TGCAGTGCTAGAGATTTAAGAGGGTACTTCGACGGGCTGTTTTTT. Protein: CSARDLRGYFDGLFF.

In this sample, this clonotype turned up a few times. The chain has TRBV6-1 and TRBJ2-6; D call uncertain. Germline CDR1 is MNHNS and CDR2 is SASEGT. CDR3 length: 17 amino acids. The V end was cut by 7 bases, the J end by 6 bases, with 22 bases between. CDR3 residues: CASTTRSRPWEANVLTF. CDR3 bases: TGTGCCAGCACCACGAGGAGCAGACCTTGGGAGGCCAACGTCCTGACTTTC.

This chain links TRBV30 with TRBJ2-1; 10 bases map to TRBD2. Germline V gene sequence: CDR1 GTSNPN, CDR2 SVGIG (reference sequence). The CDR3 runs to 13 residues. V shed 3 bases and J 7 bases; nucleotides not matched to a gene: 3. CDR3 amino acids: CAWRLAGQNEQFF. The CDR3, as DNA: TGTGCCTGGAGACTAGCGGGACAGAATGAGCAGTTCTTC.

This chain links TRBV9 with TRBJ1-5; a possible D gene is TRBD1 (5 bases). CDR3 length equals 15 residues. Germline CDR1 and CDR2: SGDLS and YYNGEE. V was pared by 3 bases and J by 0 bases, with 10 bases between. The CDR3 protein is CASSARGYSNQPQHF. The DNA of the CDR3 is TGTGCCAGCAGCGCGAGGGGTTATAGCAATCAGCCCCAGCATTTT.

Here the CDR3 DNA reads TGTGCTAGTGGTTTGGTAGGGGCAGTGGCAGCGGGGGGTCAAGAGACCCAGTACTTC. Translated, it gives CASGLVGAVAAGGQETQYF. V and J are TRBV12-5 and TRBJ2-5; 9 positions match TRBD2. The CDR3 totals 19 residues. Unmatched junction bases numbered 13, after V lost 0 bases and J lost 2 bases. The germline CDR1 and CDR2 sequences are LGHNT and FRNRAP. Full variable domain (outside the CDR3, taken from reference TRBV12-5 and TRBJ2-5): DARVTQTPRHKVTEMGQEVTMRCQPILGHNTVFWYRQTMMQGLELLAYFRNRAPLDDSGMPKDRFSAEMPDATLATLKIQPSEPRDSAVYFCASGLVGAVAAGGQETQYFGPGTRLLVL.

This clonotype was detected many times. The gene calls are TRBV6-1 and TRBJ2-7, with TRBD1 identical over 8 bases. The CDR3 extends over 14 amino acids. Per the germline V gene, CDR1 is MNHNS and CDR2 is SASEGT. With 5 bases clipped from V and 3 bases from J, the junction kept 6 bases outside the gene matches. The CDR3 sequence is CASSPRTGRYEQYF. The CDR3 DNA follows: TGTGCCAGCAGTCCACGGACAGGGCGCTACGAGCAGTACTTC.

Only a few counts were recorded for this clonotype. The chain employs TRBV20-1 and TRBJ2-3; 9 bases map to TRBD2. CDR1 is DFQATT, CDR2 SNEGSKA, per germline (reference sequence). V lost 3 bases to trimming and J lost 2 bases; unmatched junction nucleotides: 6. The CDR3 spans 15 residues. CDR3 nucleotide sequence: TGCAGTGCTAGGCGAACTAGCGGGTACACAGATACGCAGTATTTT. Encoded protein: CSARRTSGYTDTQYF.

This clonotype has a count of ten or more. The chain couples TRBV6-1 to TRBJ2-1; D is possibly TRBD1 or TRBD2 (5 bases each). This CDR3 spans 15 amino acids. The V gene lost 1 base and the J gene lost 3 bases, with 10 bases spanning the gap. CDR1 is MNHNS, CDR2 SASEGT, per germline. The CDR3 DNA reads as TGTGCCAGCAGTGAAGATGGGGGTAACTACAATGAGCAGTTCTTC. This codes for CASSEDGGNYNEQFF.

This clonotype was counted ten times or more. V is TRBV7-9 and J is TRBJ2-1, with D perhaps matching TRBD1 or TRBD2 (5 bases each). This CDR3 is built from 14 residues. Germline V gene lookup returns CDR1 SEHNR and CDR2 FQNEAQ (reference sequence). Trimming took 4 bases from V and 4 from J, leaving 11 bases between them. CDR3 sequence: CASSSGRIYNEQFF. Here the CDR3 DNA reads TGTGCCAGCAGCTCGGGACGGATATACAATGAGCAGTTCTTC.

For this clonotype: Since a much larger clone is just one base distant, this may be a read error. V usage is TRBV10-3 and J usage is TRBJ2-6; tentatively, D is TRBD1 (5 bases). The germline V gene encodes CDR1 ENHRY and CDR2 SYGVKD. This CDR3 contains 16 residues. CDR3 in DNA: TGTGCCAGCAGCAAAAGACTTTACTCTGGGGCCGACGTCCTGACTTTC. Protein: CASSKRLYSGADVLTF.

This clonotype was observed many times. The chain employs TRBV2 and TRBJ2-4; the D call may be TRBD1 or TRBD2 (5 bases each). Per the germline V gene, CDR1 is SNHLY and CDR2 is FYNNEI. The V gene lost 6 bases and the J gene lost 3 bases, with 21 bases spanning the gap. The CDR3 has 17 amino acids. CDR3 residues: CASRISGLRRGKNIQYF. The CDR3 DNA sequence: TGTGCCAGCAGAATAAGCGGCCTACGAAGGGGCAAAAACATTCAGTACTTC.

This clonotype was counted many times. The rearrangement links TRBV20-1 to TRBJ2-5, with 8 bases matching TRBD2. CDR1 and CDR2 from the germline V gene are DFQATT and SNEGSKA (reference sequence). The CDR3 is 15 amino acids. V was pared by 0 bases and J by 6 bases, with 9 bases of the junction left unmatched. The CDR3 DNA reads as TGCAGTGCTAGAGATCGTCGGGGGGGATTAAAGACCCAGTACTTC. It yields the protein CSARDRRGGLKTQYF.

This clonotype was recorded many times. V gene TRBV11-3 combines with J gene TRBJ2-5; 7 nucleotides agree with TRBD1. CDR3 length: 16 amino acids. Germline CDR1 is SGHNT and CDR2 is YENEEA. V was pared by 3 bases and J by 2 bases, with 9 bases of the junction left unmatched. This CDR3 is CASSFRAPGGQETQYF. Here the CDR3 DNA reads TGTGCCAGCAGCTTTCGGGCACCAGGGGGACAAGAGACCCAGTACTTC.

Remarks on this clonotype: With a far larger clone one base away, a read error is the likely cause. The CDR3 sequence is CASSLVSGGDEQYF. The CDR3 DNA follows: TGCGCCAGCAGCTTGGTTAGTGGAGGCGATGAGCAGTACTTC. The chain uses TRBV5-1 and TRBJ2-7; perhaps TRBD2 as D (5 bases). CDR3 length: 14 amino acids. Trimming removed 0 bases from V and 7 bases from J, with 14 bases in between. CDR1 is SGHRS, CDR2 YFSETQ, per germline.

This clonotype occurred many times. The chain uses TRBV11-3 and TRBJ2-2; the D gene is possibly TRBD1 (7 bases). CDR3 length: 16 amino acids. Looked up from germline, CDR1 is SGHNT and CDR2 is YENEEA. The germline V and J ends were trimmed by 4 bases and 1 base, with 13 bases remaining between them. CDR3 loop: CASSYHRGGNTGELFF. The CDR3 nucleotides are TGTGCCAGCAGCTACCACAGGGGAGGGAACACCGGGGAGCTGTTTTTT.

In this sample, this clonotype turned up a few times. This chain links TRBV10-2 with TRBJ2-7; 8 bases are a match to TRBD2. Unmatched junction bases numbered 5, after V lost 6 bases and J lost 1 base. The CDR3 loop spans 14 amino acids. Germline CDR1 and CDR2: WSHSY and SAAADI. CDR3 in DNA: TGCGCCAGCAGGGCTAGCGGGTTTTCCTACGAGCAGTACTTC. Its translation: CASRASGFSYEQYF.

This clonotype came up a few times. The V and J genes are TRBV6-1 and TRBJ2-5; perhaps TRBD2 as D (6 bases). This CDR3 is built from 12 residues. Between the trimmed V and J ends, which lost 5 bases and 5 bases, there was a span of 9 bases. Germline V CDR1 and CDR2: MNHNS, SASEGT. CDR3 nucleotide sequence: TGTGCCAGCAGTCAGGAGGGGGAGACCCAGTACTTC. Translated: CASSQEGETQYF.

This clonotype was detected many times. The chain uses TRBV2 and TRBJ1-4; 7 positions agree with TRBD1. CDR3 length: 14 residues. Trimming removed 4 bases from V and 5 bases from J; junction bases left unmatched: 4. Germline lookup yields CDR1 SNHLY and CDR2 FYNNEI. CDR3 coding DNA: TGTGCCAGCAGTGGACAGGGCCCAAATGAAAAACTGTTTTTT. The encoded protein is CASSGQGPNEKLFF. Drawing the rest from reference TRBV2 and TRBJ1-4, the complete variable domain is EPEVTQTPSHQVTQMGQEVILRCVPISNHLYFYWYRQILGQKVEFLVSFYNNEISEKSEIFDDQFSVERPDGSNFTLKIRSTKLEDSAMYFCASSGQGPNEKLFFGSGTQLSVL.

Many counts were recorded for this clonotype. The chain is built from TRBV7-9 and TRBJ2-1, with no clear D. Germline-derived CDR1 and CDR2 are SEHNR and FQNEAQ (reference sequence). The CDR3 length is 15 residues. Trimming cost V 5 bases and J 3 bases, with 14 bases left between them. CDR3 sequence reads: CASSRDSRIYNEQFF. The CDR3 DNA reads as TGTGCCAGCAGCAGGGATTCGAGGATCTACAATGAGCAGTTCTTC.

The chain employs TRBV9 and TRBJ2-3, with D maybe TRBD2 (5 bases). V lost 0 bases to trimming and J lost 2 bases, with 10 bases between them. The CDR3 contains 15 residues. Per germline, CDR1 SGDLS and CDR2 YYNGEE. The DNA for the CDR3 is TGTGCCAGCAGCGTAGCGGCGGGCCACACAGATACGCAGTATTTT. Its translation is CASSVAAGHTDTQYF.

In this sample, this clonotype turned up many times. V and J are TRBV30 and TRBJ2-7; D not certain. Trimming pared 2 bases from V and 0 bases from J, leaving 11 bases between. The CDR3 is made up of 14 amino acids. Germline assignment: CDR1 GTSNPN and CDR2 SVGIG (reference sequence). The CDR3: CAWSRVRTSYEQYF. As DNA, the CDR3 is TGTGCCTGGAGTCGAGTCAGGACCTCCTACGAGCAGTACTTC.